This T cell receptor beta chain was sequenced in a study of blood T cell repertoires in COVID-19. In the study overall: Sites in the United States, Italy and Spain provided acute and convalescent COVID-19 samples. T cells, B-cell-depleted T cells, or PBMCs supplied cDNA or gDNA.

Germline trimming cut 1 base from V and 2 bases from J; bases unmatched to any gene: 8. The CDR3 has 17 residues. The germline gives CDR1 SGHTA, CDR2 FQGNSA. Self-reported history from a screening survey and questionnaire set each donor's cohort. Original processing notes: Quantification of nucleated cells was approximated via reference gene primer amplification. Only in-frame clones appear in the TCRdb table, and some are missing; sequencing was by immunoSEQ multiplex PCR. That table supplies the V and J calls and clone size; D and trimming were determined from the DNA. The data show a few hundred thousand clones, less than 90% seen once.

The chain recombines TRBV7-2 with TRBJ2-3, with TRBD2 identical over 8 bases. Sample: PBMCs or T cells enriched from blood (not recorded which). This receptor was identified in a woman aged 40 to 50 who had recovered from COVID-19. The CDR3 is CASSLVGAGGPTDTQYF. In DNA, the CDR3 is TGTGCCAGCAGCTTAGTGGGGGCGGGAGGACCCACAGATACGCAGTATTTT. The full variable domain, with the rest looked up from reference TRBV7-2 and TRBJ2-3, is GAGVSQSPSNKVTEKGKDVELRCDPISGHTALYWYRQSLGQGLEFLIYFQGNSAPDKSGLPSDRFSAERTGGSVSTLTIQRTQQEDSAVYLCASSLVGAGGPTDTQYFGPGTRLTVL.